This T cell receptor (beta chain) was sequenced in a study of CD8+CD57+ T cells in acquired aplastic anemia. At the level of the study: Sorted CD4+ and CD8+ cells gave an average of approximately 3 ug of DNA. General observations from the study: It was found that approximately 29 CD8+ CDR3 sequences were shared between patients and controls.

Using genomic DNA as the template, TCR beta VDJ and CDR3 profiling was carried out. Using its own MiXCR run on the reads, TCRdb lists one record per CDR3 protein. The table has roughly 180,000 distinct CDR3 sequences, 48% seen once; the top ten hold roughly 13%. As concerns this clonotype: The target antigen is unknown.

From germline, CDR1 is LNHDA and CDR2 SQIVND (reference sequence). V dropped 10 bases and J dropped 5; count of bases not matched to a gene: 7. The CDR3 spans 12 residues. Patients selected for sequencing had displayed CD8+CD57+ cell expansion by flow cytometry. Each patient carried a diagnosis of severe acquired aplastic anemia. Patients were treatment-naive when blood was sampled. Material for sequencing was sorted CD4+, CD8+, or CD8+CD57+ T cells (not recorded which) from PBMCs. The chain carries TRBV19 and TRBJ2-5; 7 bases match TRBD1. The source is a human donor with aplastic anemia. The CDR3 nucleotides are TGTGCCACCTCGAACAGGGGTGAGACCCAGTACTTC. Translating gives CATSNRGETQYF.